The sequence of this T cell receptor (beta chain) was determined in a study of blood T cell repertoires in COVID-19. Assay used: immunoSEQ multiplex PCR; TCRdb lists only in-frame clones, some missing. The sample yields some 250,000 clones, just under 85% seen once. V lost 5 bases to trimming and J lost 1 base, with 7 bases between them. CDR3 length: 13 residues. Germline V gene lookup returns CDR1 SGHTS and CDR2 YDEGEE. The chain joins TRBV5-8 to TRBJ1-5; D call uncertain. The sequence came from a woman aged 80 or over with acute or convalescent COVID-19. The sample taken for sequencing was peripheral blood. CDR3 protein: CASRRASNQPQHF. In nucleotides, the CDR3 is TGTGCCAGCAGACGAGCAAGCAATCAGCCCCAGCATTTT. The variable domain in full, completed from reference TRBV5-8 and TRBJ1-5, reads EAGVTQSPTHLIKTRGQQATLRCSPISGHTSVYWYQQALGLGLQFLLWYDEGEERNRGNFPPRFSGRQFPNYSSELNVNALELEDSALYLCASRRASNQPQHFGDGTRLSIL.